Each of the 14 T cell receptor beta chains below was sequenced from the same sample in a study of T cell changes during pregnancy in multiple sclerosis. Profiled with immunoSEQ multiplex PCR; TCRdb holds only in-frame clones, not every one. Seen here are 60,000 or so clones, 85% to 90% observed once, and the top ten hold 0.8% to 0.9%. Sequencing used peripheral blood, obtained in the first trimester of pregnancy. All receptors come from a female donor in good health, enrolled as a control in a pregnancy study.

The chain links TRBV16 to TRBJ1-5; weak D call: TRBD1 (6 bases). There are 17 residues in the CDR3. Looked up from germline, CDR1 is KGHSY and CDR2 is FQNENV. V lost 6 bases to trimming and J lost 3 bases, with 21 bases between them. CDR3 protein: CASRPIQGSAFNQPQHF. CDR3 DNA sequence: TGTGCCAGCAGACCAATACAGGGTTCGGCCTTCAATCAGCCCCAGCATTTT.

The chain couples TRBV19 to TRBJ1-5, with 8 bases that match TRBD1. Germline values: CDR1 LNHDA, CDR2 SQIVND (reference sequence). Germline trimming cut 2 bases from V and 2 bases from J; bases unmatched to any gene: 5. This CDR3 comprises 16 residues. CDR3 sequence: CASSIFTTGGNQPQHF. CDR3 sequence (DNA): TGTGCCAGTAGTATATTCACGACAGGGGGCAATCAGCCCCAGCATTTT.

This clone appeared once. The chain uses TRBV15 and TRBJ2-2; TRBD1 matches 9 bases. Germline assignment: CDR1 LNHNV and CDR2 YYDKDF (reference sequence). Trimming at V came to 5 bases and at J to 1 base, leaving 11 bases not matched to a gene. CDR3 length: 18 residues. The CDR3 DNA is TGTGCCACCAGCGGGACTACAGGGGGCTATTTGAACACCGGGGAGCTGTTTTTT. Translation: CATSGTTGGYLNTGELFF.

The rearrangement joins TRBV5-4 to TRBJ2-3; 11 bases align to TRBD1. Germline V lookup: CDR1 SGHNT, CDR2 YYREEE (reference sequence). The CDR3 has 18 amino acids. Trimming removed 0 bases from V and 3 bases from J; junction bases left unmatched: 9. DNA of the CDR3: TGTGCCAGCAGCTTGGCCAGGACAGGGGGCGTTTGGACAGATACGCAGTATTTT. It yields the protein CASSLARTGGVWTDTQYF.

The J gene is TRBJ1-6, the V gene TRBV2, with unresolved D. The CDR3 length is 13 residues. V was cut by 7 bases and J by 10 bases, with 14 bases left in between. Germline assignment: CDR1 SNHLY and CDR2 FYNNEI. CDR3 protein: CASNTPLGSPLHF. As DNA, the CDR3 is TGTGCCAGCAATACCCCTCTCGGGTCACCCCTCCACTTT.

This chain joins TRBV9 and TRBJ2-1; 9 positions match TRBD1. Per germline, CDR1 SGDLS and CDR2 YYNGEE. The CDR3 is made up of 14 amino acids. V lost 0 bases and J lost 7; bases outside the gene matches: 2. This CDR3 reads CASSVDGQGNEQFF. Here the CDR3 DNA reads TGTGCCAGCAGCGTAGATGGACAGGGGAATGAGCAGTTCTTC.

V gene TRBV18 combines with J gene TRBJ2-5, with D possibly matching TRBD2 (6 bases). The ends were cut back, 1 base at V and 5 bases at J, with 11 bases in the middle. CDR1 is KGHSH, CDR2 LQKENI, per germline. The CDR3 loop spans 14 amino acids. The CDR3 DNA follows: TGTGCCAGCTCACCACGGAGGGGAGCGGAGACCCAGTACTTC. Protein: CASSPRRGAETQYF.

The chain recombines TRBV30 with TRBJ2-2, with a possible D match to TRBD1 (5 bases). This CDR3 has 15 amino acids. Trimming removed 2 bases at V and 2 bases at J, with 12 bases between. Germline-derived CDR1 and CDR2 are GTSNPN and SVGIG (reference sequence). CDR3 residues: CAWSRRRANTGELFF. In DNA, the CDR3 is TGTGCCTGGAGTCGACGCAGGGCTAACACCGGGGAGCTGTTTTTT.

This sequence joins TRBV10-3 and TRBJ1-1; 11 bases line up with TRBD1. Germline values: CDR1 ENHRY, CDR2 SYGVKD. The CDR3 runs 14 residues. Trimming took 5 bases from V and 7 from J; bases not matched to a gene: 6. CDR3 nucleotide sequence: TGTGCCATCAGTTTGGACAGGGGGCTCGATGAAGCTTTCTTT. It yields the protein CAISLDRGLDEAFF.

This chain connects TRBV6-1 to TRBJ2-5; TRBD2 aligns across 10 bases. The V and J ends lost 8 bases and 5 bases, in that order; junction bases with no gene match: 11. The CDR3 runs 15 residues. Per germline, CDR1 MNHNS and CDR2 SASEGT. CDR3 sequence: CASGSGGGSGETQYF. In DNA, the CDR3 is TGTGCCAGCGGGAGCGGGGGGGGCTCCGGGGAGACCCAGTACTTC.

The V gene is TRBV5-1, the J gene TRBJ2-1; D uncertain. With 0 bases removed from V and 6 bases from J, the gap between germline ends came to 4 bases. The CDR3 is made up of 12 amino acids. Germline loops: CDR1 SGHRS, CDR2 YFSETQ. The CDR3 DNA sequence: TGCGCCAGCAGCTTGGACAGCAATGAGCAGTTCTTC. This sequence encodes CASSLDSNEQFF.

V usage is TRBV7-9 and J usage is TRBJ1-2; 11 bases agree with TRBD1. The CDR3 length is 16 residues. Unmatched junction bases numbered 2, after V lost 2 bases and J lost 0 bases. Germline CDR1 SEHNR, CDR2 FQNEAQ (reference sequence). The CDR3 region is CASSLRTGGANYGYTF. The CDR3 bases are TGTGCCAGCAGCTTAAGGACAGGGGGCGCTAACTATGGCTACACCTTC.

This chain links TRBV27 with TRBJ1-1; the D gene is possibly TRBD1 (5 bases). V dropped 2 bases and J dropped 5 bases, with 15 bases sitting between them. This CDR3 is built from 15 residues. Germline V lookup: CDR1 MNHEY, CDR2 SMNVEV (reference sequence). The CDR3 sequence is CASSLAIGGETEAFF. CDR3 nucleotide sequence: TGTGCCAGCAGTTTAGCTATCGGGGGGGAAACTGAAGCTTTCTTT.

The CDR3 protein is CAWGQAYQETQYF. The DNA for the CDR3 is TGTGCCTGGGGACAGGCCTATCAAGAGACCCAGTACTTC. The chain combines TRBV30 with TRBJ2-5; TRBD1 matches at 7 bases. The germline V gene has CDR1 GTSNPN and CDR2 SVGIG (reference sequence). V lost 5 bases, J lost 2 bases, and 5 bases stayed unmatched. This CDR3 comprises 13 residues. The full variable domain, in which reference TRBV30 and TRBJ2-5 provide the parts outside the CDR3, is SQTIHQWPATLVQPVGSPLSLECTVEGTSNPNLYWYRQAAGRGLQLLFYSVGIGQISSEVPQNLSASRPQDRQFILSSKKLLLSDSGFYLCAWGQAYQETQYFGPGTRLLVL.